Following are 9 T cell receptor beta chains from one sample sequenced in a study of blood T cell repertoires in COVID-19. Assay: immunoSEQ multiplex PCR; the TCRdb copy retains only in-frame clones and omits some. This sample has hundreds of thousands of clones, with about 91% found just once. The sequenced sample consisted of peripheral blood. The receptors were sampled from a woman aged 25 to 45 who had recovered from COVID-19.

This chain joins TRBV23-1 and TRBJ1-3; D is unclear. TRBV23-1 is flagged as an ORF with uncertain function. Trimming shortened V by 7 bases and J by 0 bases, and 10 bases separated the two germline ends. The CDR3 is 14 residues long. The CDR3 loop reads CASTSADSGNTIYF. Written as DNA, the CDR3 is TGCGCCAGCACGTCAGCGGACTCTGGAAACACCATATATTTT.

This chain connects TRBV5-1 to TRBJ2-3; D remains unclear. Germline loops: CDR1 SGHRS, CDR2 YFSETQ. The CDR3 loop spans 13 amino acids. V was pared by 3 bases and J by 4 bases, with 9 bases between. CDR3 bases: TGCGCCAGCAGCTGGGCTGGGCCAGATACGCAGTATTTT. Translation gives CASSWAGPDTQYF.

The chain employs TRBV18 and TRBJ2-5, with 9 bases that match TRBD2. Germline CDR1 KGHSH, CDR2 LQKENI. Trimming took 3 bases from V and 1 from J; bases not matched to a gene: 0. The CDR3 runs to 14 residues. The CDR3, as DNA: TGTGCCAGCTCACCGACTAGCGGCCAAGAGACCCAGTACTTC. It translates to CASSPTSGQETQYF.

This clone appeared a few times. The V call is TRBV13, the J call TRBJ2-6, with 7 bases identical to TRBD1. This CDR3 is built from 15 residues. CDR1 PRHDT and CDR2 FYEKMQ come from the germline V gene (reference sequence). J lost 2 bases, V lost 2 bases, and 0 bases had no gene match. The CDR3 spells CASSLTGAGANVLTF. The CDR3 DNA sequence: TGTGCCAGCAGCTTAACAGGGGCTGGGGCCAACGTCCTGACTTTC.

CDR3 sequence reads: CATRASMNTEAFF. The DNA of the CDR3 is TGTGCCACCAGGGCTTCGATGAACACTGAAGCTTTCTTT. The chain recombines TRBV5-5 with TRBJ1-1; D possibly corresponds to TRBD1 (5 bases). Germline CDR1 reads SGHKS; CDR2 reads YYEKEE (reference sequence). CDR3 size: 13 residues. V was trimmed by 9 bases and J by 0 bases, leaving 12 bases between them.

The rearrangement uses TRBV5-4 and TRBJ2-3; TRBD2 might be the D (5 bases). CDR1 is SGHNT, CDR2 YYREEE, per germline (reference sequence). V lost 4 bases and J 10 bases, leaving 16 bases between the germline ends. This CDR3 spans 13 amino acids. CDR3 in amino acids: CASSVGKRSAQYF. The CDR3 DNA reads TGTGCCAGCAGCGTCGGGAAACGAAGTGCGCAGTATTTT.

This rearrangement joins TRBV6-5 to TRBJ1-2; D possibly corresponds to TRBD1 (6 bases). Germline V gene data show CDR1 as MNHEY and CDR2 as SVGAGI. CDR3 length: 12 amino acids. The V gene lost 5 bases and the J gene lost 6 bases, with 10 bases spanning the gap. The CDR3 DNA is TGTGCCAGCAGTAGACAGGCTGATGGCTACACCTTC. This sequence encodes CASSRQADGYTF.

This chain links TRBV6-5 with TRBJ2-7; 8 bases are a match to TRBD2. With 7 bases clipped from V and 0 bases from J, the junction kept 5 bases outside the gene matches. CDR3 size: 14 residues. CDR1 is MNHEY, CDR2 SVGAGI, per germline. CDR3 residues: CASKAGEISYEQYF. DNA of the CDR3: TGTGCCAGCAAAGCGGGAGAGATCTCCTACGAGCAGTACTTC.

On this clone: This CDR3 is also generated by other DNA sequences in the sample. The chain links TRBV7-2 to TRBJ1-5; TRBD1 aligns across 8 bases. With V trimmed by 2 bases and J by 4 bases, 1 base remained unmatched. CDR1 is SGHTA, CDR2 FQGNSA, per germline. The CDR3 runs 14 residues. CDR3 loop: CASSLRQGNQPQHF. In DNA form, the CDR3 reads TGTGCCAGCAGCTTACGACAGGGGAATCAGCCCCAGCATTTT.